This T cell receptor beta chain emerged from a study of shared clonotypes between healthy human individuals. Between the trimmed V and J ends, which lost 4 bases and 5 bases, there was a span of 22 bases. The germline CDR1 and CDR2 sequences are SGHTS and YDEGEE. CDR3 size: 16 residues. In the authors' workflow: ImmunoSEQ yielded junction-only sequences lacking quality scores, so filtering differed. Using immunoSEQ multiplex PCR, the repertoire was profiled, and TCRdb retains in-frame clones only, with some absent. V, J and clone size are those of that table, while D and trimming were read from the DNA. The sample includes more than 400,000 clones, about 95% of them seen just once. Splitting of CD4+ cells produced CD45RA+ naive and CD45RA-negative memory subsets.

This clonotype was obtained from a woman in her twenties or thirties in good health. Source material: naive CD4+ T cells sorted from blood. As for subset: CD45RA+ positively selected. The chain employs TRBV5-8 and TRBJ2-7; D is possibly TRBD1 (6 bases). As DNA, the CDR3 is TGTGCCAGCAGCGAAGGACAGAGGTTAAGGGCAAACGAGCAGTACTTC. Its translation: CASSEGQRLRANEQYF. The full variable domain, its missing parts supplied by reference TRBV5-8 and TRBJ2-7, is EAGVTQSPTHLIKTRGQQATLRCSPISGHTSVYWYQQALGLGLQFLLWYDEGEERNRGNFPPRFSGRQFPNYSSELNVNALELEDSALYLCASSEGQRLRANEQYFGPGTRLTVT.